This record concerns one T cell receptor (beta chain) sequence. The antigen is not known. This entry comes from a study of cytomegalovirus exposure and HLA in healthy donors. Study-wide results and limits: Earlier results showed most TCR beta V segments being productive about 87% or about 30% of the time. Per a later analysis, 15,000 to 20,000 TCR beta sequences showed association with HLA alleles at 0.05 false discovery rate.

Primers: 60 Vbeta forward and 13 Jbeta reverse. Profiled with immunoSEQ multiplex PCR; TCRdb holds only in-frame clones, not every one. The table records about 200,000 clones, roughly 80% of them present only once. This CDR3 has 14 amino acids. Germline V gene sequence: CDR1 SGHAT, CDR2 FQNNGV. The clonotype comes from a woman aged 40 to 55 in good health and CMV-seronegative. The sequencing sample was made of PBMCs. This chain connects TRBV11-2 to TRBJ2-5; tentative D call: TRBD1 (6 bases). The closer fit of TRBJ2-7 to the DNA end suggests the J call may be wrong. CDR3 sequence (DNA): TGTGCCAGCAGCATGCTGACAGGCTCCTACGAGCAGTACTTC. Encoded protein: CASSMLTGSYEQYF.